This T cell receptor (beta chain) stems from a study of T cells after yellow fever vaccination. TCRdb used MiXCR to reprocess the 5' RACE reads, holding one entry per CDR3 protein. The table records approximately 90,000 distinct CDR3 sequences, about 5.8% of them present only once. In this sample, this clonotype turned up many times. Its antigen remains unidentified. Study results and caveats: Reappearance after the booster was seen for most primary-vaccination clones, at 95% to 96% CD4 and 75% to 90% CD8.

The receptor was derived from a man younger than 35 who received the YFV17D yellow fever vaccine. Sequencing was performed on CD8+ T cells sorted from PBMCs, taken 10 days after the yellow fever booster vaccination.

The CDR3 nucleotides read TGCGCCAGCCGGGGCGGCAATTCACCCCTCCACTTT. As protein: CASRGGNSPLHF. This chain links TRBV5-1 with TRBJ1-6; D is perhaps TRBD1 (5 bases). Germline lookup yields CDR1 SGHRS and CDR2 YFSETQ. This CDR3 has 12 residues. The V gene lost 7 bases and the J gene lost 7 bases, with 9 bases spanning the gap. Looking up the rest from reference TRBV5-1 and TRBJ1-6 gives the full variable domain: KAGVTQTPRYLIKTRGQQVTLSCSPISGHRSVSWYQQTPGQGLQFLFEYFSETQRNKGNFPGRFSGRQFSNSRSEMNVSTLELGDSALYLCASRGGNSPLHFGNGTRLTVT.